The 32 T cell receptor beta chains below come from one sample, sequenced in a study of cytomegalovirus exposure and HLA in healthy donors (dated by TCRdb to 2016 to 2017). The library came from the immunoSEQ multiplex PCR assay. A mixture of 60 forward primers for TCR Vbeta segments and 13 reverse primers for TCR Jbeta segments was used in the multiplex PCR. Not all clones reach the TCRdb copy of this immuneACCESS table, which keeps in-frame sequences only. Checked studies attribute under half of the gap to unresolved V genes and leave the rest unexplained. The sample records 150,000 to 250,000 clones, around 78% of which are singletons. Less than 2% of the sample is in the top ten clones. The sequencing input was PBMCs. These receptors originate from a man aged 25 to 40 in good health and CMV-seronegative.

The V gene is TRBV27, the J gene TRBJ2-7, with D possibly TRBD1 on 5 matching bases. The CDR3 contains 11 residues. The germline V and J ends were trimmed by 7 bases and 6 bases, with 10 bases remaining between them. Per germline, CDR1 MNHEY and CDR2 SMNVEV (reference sequence). CDR3 amino acids: CASNFGAEQYF. DNA for the CDR3: TGTGCCAGCAATTTTGGGGCCGAGCAGTACTTC.

V usage is TRBV28 and J usage is TRBJ1-4; perhaps TRBD1 as D (6 bases). This CDR3 is 15 amino acids long. Germline loops: CDR1 MDHEN, CDR2 SYDVKM. V was clipped by 5 bases and J by 0 bases, with 10 bases between them. The CDR3 loop reads CASSLRQATNEKLFF. In nucleotides, the CDR3 is TGTGCCAGCAGTCTCCGACAGGCAACTAATGAAAAACTGTTTTTT.

For this clone: A read error may produce the germline difference seen at one junction end. This rearrangement joins TRBV28 to TRBJ1-2; no clear D gene. Germline CDR1 and CDR2: MDHEN and SYDVKM. The CDR3 has 13 amino acids. The CDR3 region has the DNA TGTGCCAGCAGTGGGCTCTCCTTAAGAAGTAGTAATTTC. This translates into CASSGLSLRSSNF.

This clone was picked up a small number of times. The rearrangement uses TRBV7-9 and TRBJ2-1, with unresolved D. The CDR3 contains 14 residues. Germline V CDR1 and CDR2: SEHNR, FQNEAQ (reference sequence). Trimming removed 0 bases at V and 8 bases at J, with 11 bases between. For the CDR3, the DNA is TGTGCCAGCAGCTTAGCCCCGACTTTCGATGAGCAGTTCTTC. It is translated as CASSLAPTFDEQFF. The whole variable domain, remainder taken from reference TRBV7-9 and TRBJ2-1, is DTGVSQNPRHKITKRGQNVTFRCDPISEHNRLYWYRQTLGQGPEFLTYFQNEAQLEKSRLLSDRFSAERPKGSFSTLEIQRTEQGDSAMYLCASSLAPTFDEQFFGPGTRLTVL.

This clone was recorded once. The V gene is TRBV10-2, the J gene TRBJ2-7, with 8 positions matching TRBD2. Germline CDR1 and CDR2: WSHSY and SAAADI. The CDR3 has 15 residues. The J segment lost 9 bases and the V segment lost 2 bases, leaving 12 bases of the junction unmatched. Here the CDR3 reads CASSETPRAGDGQYF. The CDR3 nucleotides read TGCGCCAGCAGTGAGACCCCCCGAGCGGGAGATGGGCAGTACTTC.

This chain joins TRBV6-1 and TRBJ2-1; TRBD2 matches at 7 bases. V shed 0 bases and J 4 bases; nucleotides not matched to a gene: 3. The length of the CDR3 is 15 residues. Germline CDR1 MNHNS, CDR2 SASEGT. DNA of the CDR3: TGTGCCAGCAGTGAAGCGGGGAGGGGTTACAATGAGCAGTTCTTC. Amino acids: CASSEAGRGYNEQFF.

This rearrangement joins TRBV28 to TRBJ1-5; D may be TRBD1 (6 bases). The CDR3 is made up of 16 amino acids. CDR1 is MDHEN, CDR2 SYDVKM, per germline. V lost 1 base to trimming and J lost 3 bases, with 13 bases between them. The CDR3 DNA sequence: TGTGCCAGCAGTTTATTCCGGACAGACAACAATCAGCCCCAGCATTTT. Translating gives CASSLFRTDNNQPQHF.

The chain links TRBV19 to TRBJ1-1, with D possibly TRBD1 on 6 matching bases. In germline, CDR1 is LNHDA, CDR2 SQIVND (reference sequence). This CDR3 region has 15 residues. With 4 bases removed from V and 2 bases from J, the gap between germline ends came to 14 bases. The DNA for the CDR3 is TGTGCCAGTAGTAAAAACAGGGCAATTAACACTGAAGCTTTCTTT. Translated: CASSKNRAINTEAFF. The whole variable domain, remainder taken from reference TRBV19 and TRBJ1-1, is DGGITQSPKYLFRKEGQNVTLSCEQNLNHDAMYWYRQDPGQGLRLIYYSQIVNDFQKGDIAEGYSVSREKKESFPLTVTSAQKNPTAFYLCASSKNRAINTEAFFGQGTRLTVV.

The rearrangement links TRBV6-5 to TRBJ1-2; D perhaps matches TRBD1 (5 bases). Germline V gene data show CDR1 as MNHEY and CDR2 as SVGAGI. V was pared by 5 bases and J by 6 bases, with 10 bases between. The CDR3 contains 12 residues. CDR3 bases: TGTGCCAGCAGTCGGGGGAACGATGGCTACACCTTC. As protein: CASSRGNDGYTF.

The sample holds one count of this clone. This chain connects TRBV7-9 to TRBJ2-7; D is ambiguous. The CDR3 contains 14 residues. CDR1 is SEHNR, CDR2 FQNEAQ, per germline (reference sequence). The V gene lost 5 bases and the J gene lost 5 bases, with 16 bases spanning the gap. CDR3 bases: TGTGCCAGCAGCCCCGTCACGTTGCGCCACGAGCAGTACTTC. It specifies CASSPVTLRHEQYF.

V is TRBV15 and J is TRBJ2-1; 8 nucleotides match TRBD2. Germline CDR1 is LNHNV and CDR2 is YYDKDF (reference sequence). J was trimmed by 8 bases and V by 0 bases; bases with no gene match: 9. The CDR3 extends over 16 amino acids. The CDR3 here is CATSRDGGTRFDEQFF. The CDR3 DNA sequence: TGTGCCACCAGCAGAGACGGAGGGACTAGGTTCGATGAGCAGTTCTTC.

This sequence joins TRBV5-1 and TRBJ2-6; 9 positions match TRBD1. This CDR3 is 17 amino acids long. The trim removed 3 bases at V and 4 bases at J, leaving 8 bases unmatched. CDR1 SGHRS and CDR2 YFSETQ come from the germline V gene. The CDR3 region is CASSSSGTGSGANVLTF. The CDR3 DNA is TGCGCCAGCAGCTCCTCCGGGACAGGGTCCGGGGCCAACGTCCTGACTTTC.

The chain uses TRBV5-4 and TRBJ2-7, with D possibly matching TRBD1 (6 bases). The V gene's germline CDR1 is SGHNT and CDR2 YYREEE (reference sequence). This CDR3 spans 12 amino acids. Trimming cost V 4 bases and J 3 bases, with 8 bases left between them. CDR3 in amino acids: CASSGDIYEQYF. As DNA, the CDR3 is TGTGCCAGCAGCGGGGACATCTACGAGCAGTACTTC.

The chain links TRBV7-6 to TRBJ2-3; 10 nucleotides line up with TRBD2. The CDR3 consists of 14 residues. CDR1 SGHVS and CDR2 FNYEAQ come from the germline V gene. With 5 bases clipped from V and 6 bases from J, the junction kept 5 bases outside the gene matches. CDR3 in DNA: TGTGCCAGCAGCCCTAGCGGGAGTTTCGATACGCAGTATTTT. This encodes CASSPSGSFDTQYF. The variable domain in full, completed from reference TRBV7-6 and TRBJ2-3, reads GAGVSQSPRYKVTKRGQDVALRCDPISGHVSLYWYRQALGQGPEFLTYFNYEAQQDKSGLPNDRFSAERPEGSISTLTIQRTEQRDSAMYRCASSPSGSFDTQYFGPGTRLTVL.

This chain joins TRBV7-9 and TRBJ2-1, with D possibly being TRBD2 (6 bases). Germline V lookup: CDR1 SEHNR, CDR2 FQNEAQ (reference sequence). V lost 5 bases to trimming and J lost 16 bases, with 24 bases between them. CDR3 length: 14 residues. The CDR3 DNA sequence: TGTGCCAGCAGCCCCCCTGGGTCGGCGGGAATCGAATTCTTC. This encodes CASSPPGSAGIEFF.

The CDR3 reads CASSPSGRAWYF. As DNA, the CDR3 is TGTGCCAGCAGCCCCTCGGGGAGGGCTTGGTACTTC. V and J are TRBV28 and TRBJ2-7, with 7 bases that match TRBD2. This CDR3 is built from 12 residues. Germline assignment: CDR1 MDHEN and CDR2 SYDVKM. V trimming: 6 bases; J trimming: 12 bases; junction bases outside the gene matches: 11.

This clone occurred a few times. The chain recombines TRBV7-9 with TRBJ2-1, with 12 bases matching TRBD2. CDR1 SEHNR and CDR2 FQNEAQ come from the germline V gene (reference sequence). The length of the CDR3 is 18 residues. V lost 5 bases to trimming and J lost 9 bases; unmatched junction nucleotides: 17. In DNA, the CDR3 is TGTGCCAGCAGCCCTAAAGTCCGACTAGCGGGAGTAAAAGGTGAGCAGTTCTTC. Protein sequence: CASSPKVRLAGVKGEQFF.

The rearrangement joins TRBV7-6 to TRBJ2-5, with a tentative D call TRBD2 (5 bases). Germline V gene sequence: CDR1 SGHVS, CDR2 FNYEAQ. The CDR3 runs to 14 residues. Trimming took off 1 base at V and 4 bases at J, with 10 bases between the two ends. CDR3 coding DNA: TGTGCCAGCAGCTTAGTGGGAGTGGGAGAGACCCAGTACTTC. Translation gives CASSLVGVGETQYF.

The chain has TRBV30 and TRBJ2-1; 9 positions agree with TRBD2. Trimming removed 7 bases from V and 2 bases from J; junction bases left unmatched: 9. Germline loops: CDR1 GTSNPN, CDR2 SVGIG (reference sequence). This CDR3 spans 15 amino acids. This CDR3 reads CALEGVAGAYNEQFF. In DNA form, the CDR3 reads TGTGCCTTGGAAGGGGTAGCGGGAGCCTACAATGAGCAGTTCTTC.

The chain couples TRBV5-1 to TRBJ2-7, with D possibly TRBD2 on 6 matching bases. Germline V CDR1 and CDR2: SGHRS, YFSETQ. This CDR3 contains 13 residues. Trimming left V 0 bases short and J 4 bases short, with 8 bases between. The CDR3 sequence is CASSLVAGYEQYF. CDR3 nucleotide sequence: TGCGCCAGCAGCTTGGTTGCGGGGTACGAGCAGTACTTC.

A single count supports this clone. The chain uses TRBV18 and TRBJ1-5, with 7 bases lining up with TRBD1. V was pared by 3 bases and J by 8 bases, with 7 bases of the junction left unmatched. The germline CDR1 and CDR2 sequences are KGHSH and LQKENI. The CDR3 extends over 14 amino acids. The CDR3 is CASSPTTGSEPQHF. CDR3 sequence (DNA): TGTGCCAGCTCACCGACGACAGGGAGTGAGCCCCAGCATTTT.

This chain joins TRBV7-9 and TRBJ2-7, with D unclear. V gave up 3 bases and J gave up 0 bases, with 6 bases separating them. Germline V gene lookup returns CDR1 SEHNR and CDR2 FQNEAQ (reference sequence). The CDR3 is 13 amino acids. This chain's CDR3 is CASSLADSYEQYF. The CDR3 DNA reads as TGTGCCAGCAGCTTGGCCGACTCCTACGAGCAGTACTTC.

This chain links TRBV18 with TRBJ1-4; D remains unclear. Germline CDR1 and CDR2: KGHSH and LQKENI. The CDR3 totals 14 residues. V lost 0 bases, J lost 4 bases, and 6 bases lay in between. CDR3 sequence reads: CASSPPPGNEKLFF. The CDR3 DNA reads TGTGCCAGCTCACCACCGCCGGGTAATGAAAAACTGTTTTTT.

The chain employs TRBV7-9 and TRBJ2-7, with 7 positions matching TRBD1. The germline V gene has CDR1 SEHNR and CDR2 FQNEAQ (reference sequence). The CDR3 runs 15 residues. The trim removed 4 bases at V and 0 bases at J, leaving 6 bases unmatched. The CDR3 DNA follows: TGTGCCAGCAGCTCCACAGGGGTTAGCTCCTACGAGCAGTACTTC. The encoded protein is CASSSTGVSSYEQYF.

J is TRBJ2-3 and V is TRBV11-3, with 8 positions matching TRBD2. Germline values: CDR1 SGHNT, CDR2 YENEEA. This CDR3 contains 16 residues. Unmatched junction bases numbered 9, after V lost 4 bases and J lost 3 bases. The CDR3, as DNA: TGTGCCAGCAGCTCCCGAGCGGGAGAGGATACAGATACGCAGTATTTT. Its translation is CASSSRAGEDTDTQYF. The full variable domain, in which reference TRBV11-3 and TRBJ2-3 provide the parts outside the CDR3, is EAGVVQSPRYKIIEKKQPVAFWCNPISGHNTLYWYLQNLGQGPELLIRYENEEAVDDSQLPKDRFSAERLKGVDSTLKIQPAELGDSAVYLCASSSRAGEDTDTQYFGPGTRLTVL.

This clone was seen a few times. The V call is TRBV7-3, the J call TRBJ1-1; possibly TRBD1 for D (5 bases). This CDR3 spans 13 amino acids. The germline gives CDR1 SGHTA, CDR2 FQGTGA. Trimming pared 2 bases from V and 4 bases from J, leaving 8 bases between. This CDR3 reads CASSLSGGTEAFF. The CDR3 DNA follows: TGTGCCAGCAGCTTATCGGGGGGCACTGAAGCTTTCTTT.

This clone was seen only once. The gene calls are TRBV28 and TRBJ2-3; tentatively, D is TRBD2 (5 bases). V lost 6 bases, J lost 0 bases, and 16 bases lay in between. Per the germline V gene, CDR1 is MDHEN and CDR2 is SYDVKM. CDR3 length equals 16 residues. CDR3 residues: CASSRRRWASTDTQYF. For the CDR3, the DNA is TGTGCCAGCAGCCGAAGGAGGTGGGCCAGCACAGATACGCAGTATTTT.

The gene calls are TRBV5-1 and TRBJ2-5; 8 bases fit TRBD2. Germline V gene sequence: CDR1 SGHRS, CDR2 YFSETQ. With V trimmed by 2 bases and J by 0 bases, 3 bases remained unmatched. The CDR3 length is 15 residues. The CDR3 nucleotides read TGCGCCAGCAGCTTAAACGGGGGGGACCAAGAGACCCAGTACTTC. Its protein product is CASSLNGGDQETQYF. Supplemented by reference TRBV5-1 and TRBJ2-5, the full variable domain reads KAGVTQTPRYLIKTRGQQVTLSCSPISGHRSVSWYQQTPGQGLQFLFEYFSETQRNKGNFPGRFSGRQFSNSRSEMNVSTLELGDSALYLCASSLNGGDQETQYFGPGTRLLVL.

The rearrangement joins TRBV28 to TRBJ1-3; no clear D gene. The germline gives CDR1 MDHEN, CDR2 SYDVKM. V was clipped by 8 bases and J by 1 base, with 18 bases between them. This CDR3 contains 16 residues. This CDR3 is CASSTRYAESGNTIYF. The CDR3 DNA reads as TGTGCCAGCTCCACCCGTTATGCGGAGTCTGGAAACACCATATATTTT. The full variable domain, completed using reference TRBV28 and TRBJ1-3, is DVKVTQSSRYLVKRTGEKVFLECVQDMDHENMFWYRQDPGLGLRLIYFSYDVKMKEKGDIPEGYSVSREKKERFSLILESASTNQTSMYLCASSTRYAESGNTIYFGEGSWLTVV.

This chain links TRBV5-6 with TRBJ2-7; possible D gene TRBD2, 6 bases. Germline CDR1 reads SGHDT; CDR2 reads YYEEEE. V lost 0 bases to trimming and J lost 3 bases, with 7 bases between them. The CDR3 is 13 amino acids. CDR3 sequence reads: CASSLGGDYEQYF. CDR3 DNA: TGTGCCAGCAGCTTGGGGGGGGACTACGAGCAGTACTTC.

The gene calls are TRBV5-1 and TRBJ2-5; 7 bases are a match to TRBD2. The V gene end was trimmed by 0 bases and the J gene end by 5 bases; junction bases not matched to a gene: 13. The CDR3 contains 17 residues. The V gene's germline CDR1 is SGHRS and CDR2 YFSETQ. CDR3 DNA sequence: TGCGCCAGCAGCTTGGCCAGAGGGAGGGCCCTCGAGGAGACCCAGTACTTC. It encodes CASSLARGRALEETQYF.

This chain uses TRBV2 with TRBJ2-7, with a possible D match to TRBD2 (5 bases). Germline V gives CDR1 SNHLY, CDR2 FYNNEI. The CDR3 covers 12 residues. With 5 bases removed from V and 4 bases from J, the gap between germline ends came to 9 bases. In nucleotides, the CDR3 is TGTGCCAGCAGTCTACTAGGGTACGAGCAGTACTTC. It codes for CASSLLGYEQYF.